This entry is about one T cell receptor (beta chain). As part of library construction, unique molecular identifiers were attached to individual cDNA molecules. MiXCR, applied by TCRdb to the 5' RACE reads, yields one record per CDR3 protein. The sample lists tens of thousands of distinct CDR3 sequences; less than 20% were seen once. This sample stems from a study of early T cells in non-severe SARS-CoV-2 infection. Study summary: The chains were unpaired, and the sequenced material was bulk RNA from unsorted whole blood.

The CDR3 has 15 residues. Trimming cost V 4 bases and J 1 base, with 11 bases left between them. Germline assignment: CDR1 MNHEY and CDR2 SVGAGI. The chain combines TRBV6-5 with TRBJ2-1; weak D call: TRBD2 (6 bases). Sequencing was performed on whole blood. This sequence originates from an adult who was a healthcare worker with PCR-confirmed SARS-CoV-2 infection or an uninfected control (not recorded which). CDR3 sequence reads: CASSSLGLSYNEQFF. In nucleotides, the CDR3 is TGTGCCAGCAGTTCCTTGGGACTTTCCTACAATGAGCAGTTCTTC.